This TCR beta chain was obtained from a study of cytomegalovirus exposure and HLA in healthy donors. Findings and limits, study-wide: The authors enumerated some 160 TCR beta chains as linked to cytomegalovirus. The authors confirmed in vitro that three CMV-associated chains were specific for CMV antigens.

TCRdb's copy holds only in-frame clones and misses some; the assay was immunoSEQ multiplex PCR. The table records around 70,000 clones, less than 95% of them present only once. The table lists this clone with a count of one. Its specificity is not known. This CDR3 region has 14 residues. Germline loops: CDR1 SEHNR, CDR2 FQNEAQ (reference sequence). V shed 5 bases and J 4 bases; nucleotides not matched to a gene: 7. The material sequenced was PBMCs. V is TRBV7-9 and J is TRBJ1-1; 7 positions agree with TRBD1. The origin of this receptor is a woman younger than 30 in good health and CMV-seronegative. The CDR3 DNA follows: TGTGCCAGCAGCACAACAGGGGCTGGCACTGAAGCTTTCTTT. Amino acid sequence: CASSTTGAGTEAFF. The full variable domain, in which reference TRBV7-9 and TRBJ1-1 provide the parts outside the CDR3, is DTGVSQNPRHKITKRGQNVTFRCDPISEHNRLYWYRQTLGQGPEFLTYFQNEAQLEKSRLLSDRFSAERPKGSFSTLEIQRTEQGDSAMYLCASSTTGAGTEAFFGQGTRLTVV.